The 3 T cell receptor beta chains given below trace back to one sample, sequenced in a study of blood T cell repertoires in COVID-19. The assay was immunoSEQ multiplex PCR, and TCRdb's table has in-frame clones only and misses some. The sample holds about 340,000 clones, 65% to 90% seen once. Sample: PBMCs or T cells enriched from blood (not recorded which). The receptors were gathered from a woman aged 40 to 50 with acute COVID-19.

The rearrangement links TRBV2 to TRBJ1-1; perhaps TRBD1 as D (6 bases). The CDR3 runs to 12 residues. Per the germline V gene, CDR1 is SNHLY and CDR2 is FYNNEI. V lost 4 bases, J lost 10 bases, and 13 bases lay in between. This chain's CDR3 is CASSGTVQTAFF. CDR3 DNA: TGTGCCAGCAGTGGGACAGTGCAGACAGCTTTCTTT.

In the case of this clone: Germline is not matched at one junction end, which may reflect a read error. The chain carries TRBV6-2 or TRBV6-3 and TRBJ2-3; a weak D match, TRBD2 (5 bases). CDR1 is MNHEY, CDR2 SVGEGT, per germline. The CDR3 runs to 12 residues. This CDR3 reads CASSYSIQRIFF. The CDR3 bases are TGTGCCAGCAGTTACTCTATCCAGCGGATCTTTTTT.

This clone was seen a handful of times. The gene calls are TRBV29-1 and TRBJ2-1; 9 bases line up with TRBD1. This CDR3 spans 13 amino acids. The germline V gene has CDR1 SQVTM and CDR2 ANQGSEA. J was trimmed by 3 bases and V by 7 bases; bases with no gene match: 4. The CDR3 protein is CSAGTGLYNEQFF. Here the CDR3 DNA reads TGCAGCGCCGGGACAGGGCTCTACAATGAGCAGTTCTTC.